Presented here are 18 T cell receptor beta chains from one specimen sequenced in a study of shared clonotypes between healthy human individuals. The table came from immunoSEQ multiplex PCR; TCRdb's copy has only in-frame clones and leaves some out. The sample includes 300,000 to 400,000 clones, around 74% of them seen just once. Sequenced sample: memory CD4+ T cells sorted from blood. The subset denotes: CD45RA-negative fraction. These receptors came from a young man in good health.

V usage is TRBV21-1 and J usage is TRBJ1-5. TRBV21-1 is termed a pseudogene. This CDR3 has 14 residues. Written as DNA, the CDR3 is TGTGCCAGCAAGCCTACGAGGGCGAGGCAGCCCCAGCATTTT. Its translation is CASKPTRARQPQHF.

The rearrangement uses TRBV12-2 and TRBJ2-5; TRBD2, the D gene given by the table, was not confirmed from the DNA. TRBV12-2 is classified as a pseudogene. The length of the CDR3 is 16 residues. The CDR3 spells CASRSRPRGTSGRRNF. The DNA of the CDR3 is TGTGCAAGTCGCTCCAGGCCCCGTGGAACTAGCGGGAGAAGGAACTTC.

The rearrangement links TRBV5-1 to TRBJ2-6, with D possibly matching TRBD1 (5 bases). The V gene's germline CDR1 is SGHRS and CDR2 YFSETQ. The CDR3 is 15 amino acids. V dropped 3 bases and J dropped 1 base, with 8 bases sitting between them. The CDR3 bases are TGCGCCAGCAGCTCGACAGCATCTGGGGCCAACGTCCTGACTTTC. As protein: CASSSTASGANVLTF.

Concerning this clone itself: Other DNA sequences in this specimen translate into the identical CDR3. The V and J genes are TRBV18 and TRBJ2-5, with no clear D. The CDR3 totals 14 residues. Germline V lookup: CDR1 KGHSH, CDR2 LQKENI. The germline V and J ends were trimmed by 0 bases and 1 base, with 6 bases remaining between them. The CDR3 here is CASSPPSGQETQYF. The DNA of the CDR3 is TGTGCCAGCTCACCACCGTCGGGCCAAGAGACCCAGTACTTC.

The rearrangement links TRBV19 to TRBJ2-1, with 12 positions matching TRBD2. The CDR3 covers 17 residues. Germline-derived CDR1 and CDR2 are LNHDA and SQIVND (reference sequence). The ends lost 3 bases at V and 5 bases at J; junction bases unmatched: 8. The CDR3 loop is CASSIRVLAGGNNEQFF. CDR3 DNA sequence: TGTGCCAGTAGTATTCGGGTACTAGCGGGAGGAAACAATGAGCAGTTCTTC.

The chain is built from TRBV28 and TRBJ1-2; 7 bases fit TRBD1. This CDR3 comprises 14 residues. Germline loops: CDR1 MDHEN, CDR2 SYDVKM. V was clipped by 5 bases and J by 5 bases; unmatched bases: 8. DNA for the CDR3: TGTGCCAGCAGTCCCCCCGGGACAGCTTATGGCTACACCTTC. Translating it yields CASSPPGTAYGYTF.

The rearrangement joins TRBV29-1 to TRBJ2-1, with D tentatively TRBD1 or TRBD2 (5 bases each). The CDR3 spans 12 residues. Germline CDR1 reads SQVTM; CDR2 reads ANQGSEA. V lost 6 bases to trimming and J lost 5 bases, with 11 bases between them. CDR3 sequence: CSVGTRNNEQFF. DNA of the CDR3: TGCAGCGTCGGGACCCGGAACAATGAGCAGTTCTTC.

The chain joins TRBV11-2 to TRBJ1-2; tentative D call: TRBD1 (5 bases). The germline CDR1 and CDR2 sequences are SGHAT and FQNNGV. With 3 bases removed from V and 8 bases from J, the gap between germline ends came to 19 bases. The CDR3 is 15 amino acids. CDR3 sequence (DNA): TGTGCCAGCAGCTTCGGCAGGGTTCAGATCGGGGGCTACACCTTC. It is translated as CASSFGRVQIGGYTF.

The chain links TRBV11-2 to TRBJ1-1; D uncertain. The V gene lost 2 bases and the J gene lost 0 bases, with 7 bases spanning the gap. Per the germline V gene, CDR1 is SGHAT and CDR2 is FQNNGV. This CDR3 region has 14 residues. Here the CDR3 DNA reads TGTGCCAGCAGCTTACAGACGATGAACACTGAAGCTTTCTTT. This encodes CASSLQTMNTEAFF.

The chain carries TRBV18 and TRBJ1-6, with D maybe TRBD1 (6 bases). Trimming left V 1 base short and J 7 bases short, with 11 bases between. The CDR3 sequence is 15 residues long. From germline, CDR1 is KGHSH and CDR2 LQKENI. DNA for the CDR3: TGTGCCAGCTCACCACGGGACACTGGAAATTCACCCCTCCACTTT. Amino acid sequence: CASSPRDTGNSPLHF.

The CDR3 region has the DNA TGTGCCAGCAGTCCACCGCTCACAGGATATTCTGAAGCTTTCTTT. Its protein product is CASSPPLTGYSEAFF. The rearrangement joins TRBV6-8 to TRBJ1-1; D perhaps matches TRBD1 (5 bases). The CDR3 runs to 15 residues. Germline V gene sequence: CDR1 MNHGY, CDR2 SAAAGT. V lost 5 bases to trimming and J lost 6 bases, with 19 bases between them.

The rearrangement joins TRBV6-1 to TRBJ1-5; no reliable D call. V was pared by 2 bases and J by 6 bases, with 5 bases between. Germline V lookup: CDR1 MNHNS, CDR2 SASEGT. The length of the CDR3 is 12 residues. This CDR3 reads CASSEWSQPQHF. In nucleotides, the CDR3 is TGTGCCAGCAGTGAATGGAGTCAGCCCCAGCATTTT.

This sequence joins TRBV7-3 and TRBJ1-5; perhaps TRBD1 as D (5 bases). CDR3 length: 12 amino acids. Trimming pared 10 bases from V and 6 bases from J, leaving 13 bases between. The V gene's germline CDR1 is SGHTA and CDR2 FQGTGA. In DNA form, the CDR3 reads TGTGCCAACCCAGGGAGGGGTCAGCCCCAGCATTTT. Translation: CANPGRGQPQHF.

This sequence joins TRBV5-6 and TRBJ2-3; no clear D. Trimming removed 4 bases at V and 4 bases at J, with 13 bases between. This CDR3 has 14 amino acids. CDR1 and CDR2 from the germline V gene are SGHDT and YYEEEE. The CDR3 spells CASSPTIPSDTQYF. CDR3 DNA: TGTGCCAGCAGCCCTACTATACCCTCAGATACGCAGTATTTT.

This clone was picked up a small number of times. The chain couples TRBV28 to TRBJ1-3; no definite D call. CDR1 is MDHEN, CDR2 SYDVKM, per germline. This CDR3 has 14 residues. V was pared by 3 bases and J by 0 bases, with 6 bases between. CDR3 protein: CASSLSHSGNTIYF. The CDR3, as DNA: TGTGCCAGCAGTTTGAGTCACTCTGGAAACACCATATATTTT.

This clone rates as medium-sized (0.01 to 0.1%). V and J are TRBV30 and TRBJ1-3; 7 bases are shared with TRBD1. The V and J ends lost 1 base and 0 bases, in that order; junction bases with no gene match: 6. The CDR3 extends over 16 amino acids. Germline CDR1 GTSNPN, CDR2 SVGIG (reference sequence). Here the CDR3 reads CAWSGGGVSSGNTIYF. CDR3 nucleotide sequence: TGTGCCTGGAGTGGAGGGGGCGTCAGCTCTGGAAACACCATATATTTT.

This clone has a handful of counts. The J gene is TRBJ2-7, the V gene TRBV9; D is possibly TRBD2 (7 bases). Germline values: CDR1 SGDLS, CDR2 YYNGEE. CDR3 length: 13 amino acids. V lost 4 bases to trimming and J lost 5 bases, with 13 bases between them. The CDR3 spells CASSQGRGDEQYF. In nucleotides, the CDR3 is TGTGCCAGCAGCCAGGGGAGGGGGGACGAGCAGTACTTC.

V and J are TRBV18 and TRBJ1-3, with D maybe TRBD1 (6 bases). The CDR3 is made up of 18 amino acids. CDR1 and CDR2 (germline): KGHSH, LQKENI. Trimming left V 3 bases short and J 0 bases short, with 18 bases between. The CDR3 DNA reads TGTGCCAGCTCACCGGGAACAGGGCCTCAACTCTCTGGAAACACCATATATTTT. Amino acids: CASSPGTGPQLSGNTIYF. Together with reference TRBV18 and TRBJ1-3, the CDR3 gives the full variable domain: NAGVMQNPRHLVRRRGQEARLRCSPMKGHSHVYWYRQLPEEGLKFMVYLQKENIIDESGMPKERFSAEFPKEGPSILRIQQVVRGDSAAYFCASSPGTGPQLSGNTIYFGEGSWLTVV.